The TCR beta chain described here comes from a study of CD8 T cells in ankylosing spondylitis listed by TCRdb under 2017. Regarding the study in general: To find TCR variants linked to disease, the study profiled T cell receptor beta repertoires in ankylosing spondylitis patients and healthy donors. The whole study cohort included 108 healthy donors and around 24 ankylosing spondylitis patients. Peripheral blood samples were taken, and synovial fluid was additionally collected from ankylosing spondylitis patients.

Synovial fluid samples were matched to blood samples from the same ankylosing spondylitis patients. Summary of the overall study and its limitations: The disease-linked clones showed a CD8+ phenotype and occurred at relatively low frequencies in peripheral blood. Some motif variants had previously been reported in the synovial fluid and blood of reactive arthritis patients, which suggests shared mechanisms of disease initiation. According to the report, matched synovial fluid samples from ankylosing spondylitis patients were significantly enriched for the disease-linked clones. Blood from ankylosing spondylitis patients appeared to be characterized by a TCR beta motif composed of about eight highly homologous amino acid variants.

The CDR3 goes from the cysteine to the phenylalanine over 16 residues. The retained sequence is limited to the CDR3, 48 bases, with the frame set at the first base. V is trimmed back by 6 bases and J by 4 bases, and the junction contains 13 bases that no gene match accounts for. Per the germline V gene, SGHNT is the CDR1 and YENEEA is the CDR2. The listed sequencing device is Illumina HiSeq 2500. Quantitative 5'-RACE with molecular barcodes was used to prepare TCR beta libraries. In the authors' own workflow: A new computational method based on a probabilistic model of VDJ rearrangement was used to identify disease-linked TCR variants. The public reads were reprocessed in TCRdb via fastp at Q25 and MiXCR, keeping in-frame beta chains. When rows share a CDR3 protein, they turn into one entry using the most common DNA and genes. The V and J calls here are based on TCRdb, not the publication. The sample has tens of thousands of distinct CDR3 sequences on record, around 6.5% of them singletons. The ten largest make up roughly 4.8% of the sample.

Concerning this clonotype itself: Its antigen remains undetermined. One base away there is no much larger clone; base qualities are not given.

Sequenced: synovial fluid, either unsorted or a sorted T cell fraction (not recorded which). The source of this sequence is a male donor with ankylosing spondylitis. The sequence joins TRBV11-3 to TRBJ2-3; TRBD2 aligns with 7 central bases. Read as DNA, the sequence is TGTGCCAGCAGTTTCCAAGCGGGAAGAAGGGCAGATACGCAGTATTTT. This encodes CASSFQAGRRADTQYF.